This T cell receptor beta chain was found in a study of blood T cell repertoires in COVID-19. As for the study in general: Samples of COVID-19 (acute and convalescent) were obtained from the United States, Italy and Spain.

In the original processing: Researchers report that nucleated cell counts were estimated from reference gene primer amplification. Using immunoSEQ multiplex PCR, the repertoire was profiled, and TCRdb retains in-frame clones only, with some absent. The V and J calls and clone size are taken from that table; D and trimming were inferred from the DNA. The data show 330,000 or so clones, approximately 89% seen once. Residents of about two dozen US areas, aged roughly 18 to 89 years, made up the participants. Cohort allocation depended upon clinical history that participants reported. Trimming shortened V by 2 bases and J by 3 bases, and 15 bases separated the two germline ends. The CDR3 has 16 residues. The germline V gene encodes CDR1 SGHAT and CDR2 FQNNGV.

This chain links TRBV11-2 with TRBJ2-3, with D maybe TRBD2 (6 bases). Sequencing was performed on PBMCs or T cells enriched from blood (not recorded which). The receptor was isolated from a man aged 35-49 years in a cohort exposed to, infected with or recovered from COVID-19 (not recorded which). CDR3 sequence reads: CASSLNGRAGTDTQYF. DNA for the CDR3: TGTGCCAGCAGCTTAAACGGGAGAGCCGGGACAGATACGCAGTATTTT.